The next 9 T cell receptor beta chains were all read from a single sample in a study of CXCR3-negative and CXCR3-positive naive CD8 T cells. UMI labels and 5' RACE were used to prepare the TRB cDNA libraries. TCRdb reworked the 5' RACE reads into one entry per CDR3 protein, no DNA. Recorded for this sample: about 45,000 distinct CDR3 sequences. Input material: naive CXCR3- CD8+ T cells from blood. Subset: CD45RO-CCR7+CD27+CD95- naive CD8+ T cells lacking CXCR3 (TNR3-). These receptors all stem from a human donor in good health. Some clones in this sample may be carry-over from other donors' samples.

This chain uses TRBV27 with TRBJ1-1; TCRdb reports TRBD1, a call that lacks DNA to check it against. This CDR3 has 11 amino acids. CDR1 is MNHEY, CDR2 SMNVEV, per germline (reference sequence). This CDR3 reads CASHQGFEAFF.

The rearrangement links TRBV11-3 to TRBJ2-2. Germline CDR1 and CDR2: SGHNT and YENEEA. This CDR3 is built from 17 residues. The CDR3 spells CASSLDSFHSNTGELFF.

The J gene is TRBJ2-7, the V gene TRBV7-9. There are 12 residues in the CDR3. Germline V gene sequence: CDR1 SEHNR, CDR2 FQNEAQ (reference sequence). This chain's CDR3 is CASSLGLLEQYF.

The rearrangement uses TRBV19 and TRBJ2-1. This CDR3 is built from 15 residues. Germline CDR1 LNHDA, CDR2 SQIVND (reference sequence). This chain's CDR3 is CASSILFRVYNEQFF.

This chain links TRBV29-1 with TRBJ2-1; TCRdb's D gene call, TRBD1, goes unchecked for lack of DNA. Per the germline V gene, CDR1 is SQVTM and CDR2 is ANQGSEA. This CDR3 comprises 14 residues. CDR3: CSVEWRGPYNEQFF.

The rearrangement uses TRBV6-2 or TRBV6-3 and TRBJ1-2; TCRdb's D call, TRBD1, is unchecked because there is no DNA. CDR3 length: 15 residues. The germline CDR1 and CDR2 sequences are MNHEY and SVGEGT. CDR3 sequence: CASLQSDGNGYGYTF.

This chain uses TRBV27 with TRBJ2-3; checking the TCRdb D call of TRBD2 is not possible without DNA. The CDR3 extends over 14 amino acids. CDR1 is MNHEY, CDR2 SMNVEV, per germline (reference sequence). The CDR3 loop reads CASTGLASTDTQYF.

The chain couples TRBV5-1 to TRBJ2-4; TCRdb picks TRBD2, but there is no DNA to check that call. Per the germline V gene, CDR1 is SGHRS and CDR2 is YFSETQ. The CDR3 sequence is 17 residues long. The CDR3 spells CASSQGGGGQTKNIQYF. The variable domain in full, completed from reference TRBV5-1 and TRBJ2-4, reads KAGVTQTPRYLIKTRGQQVTLSCSPISGHRSVSWYQQTPGQGLQFLFEYFSETQRNKGNFPGRFSGRQFSNSRSEMNVSTLELGDSALYLCASSQGGGGQTKNIQYFGAGTRLSVL.

This sequence joins TRBV20-1 and TRBJ2-2; TCRdb's assignment of TRBD2 cannot be checked, as there is no DNA. CDR3 length: 14 residues. CDR1 DFQATT and CDR2 SNEGSKA come from the germline V gene (reference sequence). The CDR3 sequence is CSARASGDTGELFF.